This record looks at one TCR beta chain sequence and its context. In the authors' methods: Researchers report that nucleated cell counts were estimated from reference gene primer amplification. Clones were read by immunoSEQ multiplex PCR, and TCRdb kept only the in-frame ones, dropping some. D and trimming were read from the DNA, whereas the V and J calls and clone size are those reported in that table. The table shows 70,000 to 90,000 clones, with around 78% occurring only once. The CDR3 totals 13 residues. Deletions cut 7 bases from V and 7 bases from J, with 16 bases between. Germline V CDR1 and CDR2: MNHEY, SVGAGI. The data originate from a study of blood T cell repertoires in COVID-19.

The sequence came from a woman aged 80 or older with acute or convalescent COVID-19. The V gene is TRBV6-5, the J gene TRBJ1-2; D remains unclear. Sample: peripheral blood. Here the CDR3 reads CASIIAGIGGYTF. CDR3 nucleotides: TGTGCCAGCATCATCGCGGGAATAGGTGGCTACACCTTC.